This T cell receptor (beta chain) was captured in a study of T cell repertoires in cytomegalovirus infection. Study results and limitations: The cumulative frequency of public TCR beta families distinguished individuals who carried CMV together with the relevant HLA.

As to this clonotype: Its specificity is not known.

CDR3 length equals 13 residues. V was trimmed by 0 bases and J by 3 bases, leaving 6 bases between them. TCRdb independently ran MiXCR on the reads; one entry per CDR3 protein. There are fewer than 350,000 distinct CDR3 sequences in the sample; around a sixth occur only once, and approximately 12% lies in the top ten. Sequencing used PBMCs. This chain connects TRBV12-3 or TRBV12-4 to TRBJ2-7; no firm D call. This receptor was taken from a human donor in good health (CMV status not recorded). Some clones in this sample may be carry-over from other donors' samples. The CDR3 is CASSLAGYYEQYF. In DNA, the CDR3 is TGTGCCAGCAGTTTAGCGGGATACTACGAGCAGTACTTC.